Following are 9 T cell receptor beta chains from one sample sequenced in a study of blood T cells in healthy people across ages. The authors ran a second PCR of 7 to 11 cycles using a sample-barcoded 5' primer and a J-beta primer mix. TCRdb independently ran MiXCR on the 5' RACE reads; one entry per CDR3 protein. This repertoire shows 1.5 million to 2 million distinct CDR3 sequences, less than 50% found once; its top ten account for 2% to 2.5%. Sequencing was carried out using blood. These receptors all come from a woman between 35 and 50 years old in good health.

The V gene is TRBV5-1, the J gene TRBJ2-1; 10 positions agree with TRBD2. Germline lookup yields CDR1 SGHRS and CDR2 YFSETQ. The ends lost 3 bases at V and 4 bases at J; junction bases unmatched: 7. The CDR3 has 16 residues. The CDR3 sequence is CASSSISGGLYNEQFF. Written as DNA, the CDR3 is TGCGCCAGCAGCTCAATTAGCGGGGGGCTATACAATGAGCAGTTCTTC.

The rearrangement joins TRBV2 to TRBJ2-3; D is tentatively TRBD1 or TRBD2 (7 bases each). Trimming took 7 bases from V and 3 from J, leaving 14 bases between them. There are 14 residues in the CDR3. Germline V gene lookup returns CDR1 SNHLY and CDR2 FYNNEI. The CDR3 here is CASTGGTETDTQYF. The DNA for the CDR3 is TGTGCCAGCACCGGGGGGACAGAGACAGATACGCAGTATTTT.

Regarding this clonotype: The junction shows a germline mismatch at one end, possibly a read error. The chain is built from TRBV14 and TRBJ2-1; D may be TRBD1 (5 bases). Judging by the DNA end, TRBJ2-7 fits better; the J call may be wrong. Germline-derived CDR1 and CDR2 are SGHDN and FVKESK. This CDR3 region has 17 residues. This CDR3 reads CVSSQVGSRTIKNEQYF. The CDR3 nucleotides are TGTGTCAGCAGCCAAGTGGGTTCCAGGACAATAAAAAATGAGCAGTACTTC.

The rearrangement joins TRBV14 to TRBJ2-7; a possible D gene is TRBD1 (6 bases). This CDR3 is built from 16 residues. Germline CDR1 and CDR2: SGHDN and FVKESK. Trimming shortened V by 4 bases and J by 0 bases, and 16 bases separated the two germline ends. CDR3 nucleotide sequence: TGTGCCAGCAGCCGAGAAACAGGGTCTCGCTCCTACGAGCAGTACTTC. Its protein product is CASSRETGSRSYEQYF.

The rearrangement links TRBV6-2 or TRBV6-3 to TRBJ2-1; D gene uncertain. CDR1 and CDR2 (germline): MNHEY, SVGEGT. V lost 3 bases, J lost 4 bases, and 16 bases lay in between. The CDR3 is made up of 16 amino acids. The DNA of the CDR3 is TGTGCCAGCAGTTATTTTGGACCTAGTCGGTACAATGAGCAGTTCTTC. Translated: CASSYFGPSRYNEQFF.

J is TRBJ1-2 and V is TRBV7-9; TRBD1 matches 7 bases. Germline CDR1 and CDR2: SEHNR and FQNEAQ (reference sequence). The CDR3 has 17 residues. With 4 bases clipped from V and 4 bases from J, the junction kept 15 bases outside the gene matches. CDR3 sequence: CASSSLPDSTGSYGYTF. The DNA for the CDR3 is TGTGCCAGCAGCTCATTACCCGACTCGACAGGGAGCTATGGCTACACCTTC. The entire variable domain, with the rest obtained from reference TRBV7-9 and TRBJ1-2, is as follows: DTGVSQNPRHKITKRGQNVTFRCDPISEHNRLYWYRQTLGQGPEFLTYFQNEAQLEKSRLLSDRFSAERPKGSFSTLEIQRTEQGDSAMYLCASSSLPDSTGSYGYTFGSGTRLTVV.

The chain employs TRBV7-2 and TRBJ2-1, with TRBD2 matching 12 bases. The CDR3 contains 18 residues. The trim removed 1 base at V and 5 bases at J, leaving 9 bases unmatched. The germline V gene encodes CDR1 SGHTA and CDR2 FQGNSA. CDR3 sequence: CASSLGLAGGPFNNEQFF. The CDR3 nucleotides are TGTGCCAGCAGCTTAGGCCTAGCGGGGGGGCCATTTAACAATGAGCAGTTCTTC.

This clonotype was seen repeatedly, ten times or more. V is TRBV27 and J is TRBJ2-1, with 14 bases matching TRBD2. CDR1 MNHEY and CDR2 SMNVEV come from the germline V gene (reference sequence). Unmatched junction bases numbered 5, after V lost 6 bases and J lost 7 bases. CDR3 size: 15 residues. This CDR3 reads CASSSGTSGGNEQFF. CDR3 nucleotide sequence: TGTGCCAGCAGCTCCGGGACTAGCGGGGGTAATGAGCAGTTCTTC.

The table lists this clonotype with a few counts. This chain uses TRBV27 with TRBJ1-2; D uncertain. The CDR3 is made up of 12 amino acids. Germline V gene lookup returns CDR1 MNHEY and CDR2 SMNVEV (reference sequence). V was shortened by 6 bases and J by 4 bases, with 9 bases between the two germline ends. The CDR3, as DNA: TGTGCCAGCAGAGGGTCGTTCTATGGCTACACCTTC. It yields the protein CASRGSFYGYTF.